Below, 9 T cell receptor beta chains from the same sample are listed, as sequenced in a study of spatial heterogeneity in lung cancer. Study conclusions and caveats: Tumors with more nonsynonymous mutations had more expanded intratumoral alpha and beta TCRs.

Time point in this sample: sample taken at primary tumor resection. What these receptors recognize is not known. TCRdb re-called the 5' RACE reads through MiXCR, storing one row per CDR3 protein. The data hold about 8,100 distinct CDR3 sequences, with 5% to 6% observed a single time. The material sequenced was lung tumor tissue, taken at surgery. The receptors were gathered from a male donor with early-stage non-small cell lung cancer.

This clonotype was recorded at least ten times. V and J are TRBV5-1 and TRBJ2-7; no definite D call. The V end lost 0 bases, the J end lost 0 bases, and 4 bases lay between the germline ends. CDR1 is SGHRS, CDR2 YFSETQ, per germline. This CDR3 contains 13 residues. CDR3 nucleotide sequence: TGCGCCAGCAGCTTGGCGGCCTCCTACGAGCAGTACTTC. Its protein product is CASSLAASYEQYF.

This clonotype occurred many times. This chain uses TRBV7-2 with TRBJ2-3, with 8 bases that match TRBD2. The V gene's germline CDR1 is SGHTA and CDR2 FQGNSA. Trimming at V came to 1 base and at J to 9 bases, leaving 3 bases not matched to a gene. CDR3 length equals 13 residues. CDR3 loop: CASSLESSGTQYF. The CDR3 bases are TGTGCCAGCAGCTTAGAATCTAGCGGGACGCAGTATTTT.

This clonotype has at least ten counts. The chain uses TRBV29-1 and TRBJ2-3; D is ambiguous. The CDR3 consists of 14 residues. The V end was cut by 0 bases, the J end by 1 base, with 8 bases between. Germline-derived CDR1 and CDR2 are SQVTM and ANQGSEA. The CDR3 loop reads CSVEEGVRTDTQYF. CDR3 bases: TGCAGCGTTGAAGAGGGCGTCCGCACAGATACGCAGTATTTT.

This clonotype was found many times. The gene calls are TRBV5-8 and TRBJ1-6, with D unclear. Germline-derived CDR1 and CDR2 are SGHTS and YDEGEE. The CDR3 extends over 14 amino acids. The V gene lost 4 bases and the J gene lost 8 bases, with 13 bases spanning the gap. CDR3 loop: CASSLNPNYSPLHF. The DNA of the CDR3 is TGTGCCAGCAGCCTGAACCCGAACTATTCACCCCTCCACTTT. Variable domain in full (rest from reference TRBV5-8 and TRBJ1-6): EAGVTQSPTHLIKTRGQQATLRCSPISGHTSVYWYQQALGLGLQFLLWYDEGEERNRGNFPPRFSGRQFPNYSSELNVNALELEDSALYLCASSLNPNYSPLHFGNGTRLTVT.

This clonotype was counted at least ten times. The rearrangement joins TRBV6-5 to TRBJ1-1; TRBD1 is a possible D gene (5 bases). Trimming pared 10 bases from V and 4 bases from J, leaving 13 bases between. In germline, CDR1 is MNHEY, CDR2 SVGAGI. CDR3 length equals 12 residues. DNA for the CDR3: TGTGCCACCGAACCCCAGGGCACTGAAGCTTTCTTT. Protein product: CATEPQGTEAFF.

This sequence joins TRBV9 and TRBJ2-3; TRBD2 matches at 12 bases. In germline, CDR1 is SGDLS, CDR2 YYNGEE. The CDR3 is made up of 18 amino acids. The V and J ends lost 4 bases and 3 bases, in that order; junction bases with no gene match: 12. The DNA for the CDR3 is TGTGCCAGCAGCTCCGGACTAGCGGGACCTCAGATGACAGATACGCAGTATTTT. This codes for CASSSGLAGPQMTDTQYF.

V and J are TRBV3-1 and TRBJ2-7; D call uncertain. The length of the CDR3 is 13 residues. Germline CDR1 is LGHDT and CDR2 is YNNKEL (reference sequence). With 0 bases removed from V and 7 bases from J, the gap between germline ends came to 10 bases. The CDR3 DNA reads TGTGCCAGCAGCCAAGATTATGACGGGGAGCAGTACTTC. Translation: CASSQDYDGEQYF.

This sequence joins TRBV11-2 and TRBJ2-3; a possible D gene is TRBD1 (5 bases). The CDR3 runs 16 residues. Trimming pared 1 base from V and 3 bases from J, leaving 14 bases between. Germline CDR1 reads SGHAT; CDR2 reads FQNNGV. The CDR3 nucleotides read TGTGCCAGCAGCTTAGGACAGAGTCTCGAGACAGATACGCAGTATTTT. This encodes CASSLGQSLETDTQYF.

This clonotype is medium-sized within its sample. The chain recombines TRBV7-2 with TRBJ2-1, with 7 bases that match TRBD2. J was trimmed by 10 bases and V by 4 bases; bases with no gene match: 10. Germline loops: CDR1 SGHTA, CDR2 FQGNSA. CDR3 size: 14 residues. CDR3 nucleotides: TGTGCCAGCAGCTCAAGCTGGGACTACCCCGAGCAGTTCTTC. Encoded protein: CASSSSWDYPEQFF.